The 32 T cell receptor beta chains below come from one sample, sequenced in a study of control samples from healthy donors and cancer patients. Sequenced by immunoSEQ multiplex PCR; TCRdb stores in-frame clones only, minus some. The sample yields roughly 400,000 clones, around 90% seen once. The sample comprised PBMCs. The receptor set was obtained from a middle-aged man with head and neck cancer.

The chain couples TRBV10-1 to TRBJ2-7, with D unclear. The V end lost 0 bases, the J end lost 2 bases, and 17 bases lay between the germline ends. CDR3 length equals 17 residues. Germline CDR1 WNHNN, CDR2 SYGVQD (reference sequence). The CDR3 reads CASSESGRLFIAYEQYF. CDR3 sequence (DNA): TGCGCCAGCAGTGAGTCTGGCAGACTCTTCATTGCCTACGAGCAGTACTTC.

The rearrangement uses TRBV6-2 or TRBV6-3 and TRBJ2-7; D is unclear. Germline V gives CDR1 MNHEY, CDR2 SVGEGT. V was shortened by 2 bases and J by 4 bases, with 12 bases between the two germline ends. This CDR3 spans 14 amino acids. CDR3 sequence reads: CASSYGFGPYEQYF. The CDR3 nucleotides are TGTGCCAGCAGTTACGGATTTGGTCCATACGAGCAGTACTTC.

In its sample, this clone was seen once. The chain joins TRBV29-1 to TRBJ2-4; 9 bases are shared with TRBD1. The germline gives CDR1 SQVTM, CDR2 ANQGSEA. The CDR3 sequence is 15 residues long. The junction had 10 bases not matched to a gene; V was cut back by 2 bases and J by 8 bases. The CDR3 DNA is TGCAGCGTTGAAACCGAAACAGGGGGCCGGGACATTCAGTACTTC. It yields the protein CSVETETGGRDIQYF.

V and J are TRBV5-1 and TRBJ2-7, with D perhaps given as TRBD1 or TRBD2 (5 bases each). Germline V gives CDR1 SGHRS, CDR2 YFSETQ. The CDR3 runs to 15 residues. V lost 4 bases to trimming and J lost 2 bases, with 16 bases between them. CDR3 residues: CASSPGEGRAYEQYF. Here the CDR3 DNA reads TGCGCCAGCAGCCCAGGAGAGGGGCGGGCCTACGAGCAGTACTTC.

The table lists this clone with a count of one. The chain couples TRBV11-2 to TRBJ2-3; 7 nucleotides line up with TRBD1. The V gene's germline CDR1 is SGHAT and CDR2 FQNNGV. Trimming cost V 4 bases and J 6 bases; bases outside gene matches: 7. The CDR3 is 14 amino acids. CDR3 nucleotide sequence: TGTGCCAGCAGCTCATTGAAGGGGGCTGATACGCAGTATTTT. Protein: CASSSLKGADTQYF.

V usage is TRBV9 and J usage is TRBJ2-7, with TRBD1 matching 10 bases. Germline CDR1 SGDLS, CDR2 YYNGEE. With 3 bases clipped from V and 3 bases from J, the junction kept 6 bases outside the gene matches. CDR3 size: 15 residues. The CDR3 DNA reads TGTGCCAGCAGCGAGCGGGACAGGGGAGGCTACGAGCAGTACTTC. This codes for CASSERDRGGYEQYF. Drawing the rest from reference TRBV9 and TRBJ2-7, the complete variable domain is DSGVTQTPKHLITATGQRVTLRCSPRSGDLSVYWYQQSLDQGLQFLIQYYNGEERAKGNILERFSAQQFPDLHSELNLSSLELGDSALYFCASSERDRGGYEQYFGPGTRLTVT.

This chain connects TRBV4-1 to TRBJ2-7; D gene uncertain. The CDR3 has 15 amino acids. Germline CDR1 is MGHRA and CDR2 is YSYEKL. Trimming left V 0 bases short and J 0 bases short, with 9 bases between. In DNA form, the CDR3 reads TGCGCCAGCAGCCAAGAGGAGCAAGGCTCCTACGAGCAGTACTTC. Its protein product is CASSQEEQGSYEQYF.

CDR3 DNA: TGCGCCAGCAGCCACCCCGAGAGGGTGAACTATGGCTACACCTTC. Encoded protein: CASSHPERVNYGYTF. This rearrangement joins TRBV4-1 to TRBJ1-2; D remains ambiguous. CDR3 length equals 15 residues. Germline CDR1 MGHRA, CDR2 YSYEKL. Trimming shortened V by 3 bases and J by 2 bases, and 13 bases separated the two germline ends.

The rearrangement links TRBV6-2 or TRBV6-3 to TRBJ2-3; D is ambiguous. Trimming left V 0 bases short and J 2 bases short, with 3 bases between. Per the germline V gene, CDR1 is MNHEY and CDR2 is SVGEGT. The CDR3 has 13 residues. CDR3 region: CASSYSDTDTQYF. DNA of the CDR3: TGTGCCAGCAGTTACTCGGACACAGATACGCAGTATTTT.

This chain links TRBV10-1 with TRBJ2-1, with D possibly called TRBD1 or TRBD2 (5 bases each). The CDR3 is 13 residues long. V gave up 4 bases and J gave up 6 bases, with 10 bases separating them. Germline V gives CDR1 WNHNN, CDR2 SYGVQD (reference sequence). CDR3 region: CASSGGTPNEQFF. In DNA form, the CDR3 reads TGCGCCAGCAGTGGAGGGACCCCCAATGAGCAGTTCTTC.

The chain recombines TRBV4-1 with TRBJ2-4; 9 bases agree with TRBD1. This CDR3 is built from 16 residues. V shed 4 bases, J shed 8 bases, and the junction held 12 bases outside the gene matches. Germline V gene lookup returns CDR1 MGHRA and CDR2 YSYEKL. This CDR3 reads CASSPLQGAARDIQYF. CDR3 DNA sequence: TGCGCCAGCAGCCCCTTACAGGGGGCCGCGAGAGACATTCAGTACTTC.

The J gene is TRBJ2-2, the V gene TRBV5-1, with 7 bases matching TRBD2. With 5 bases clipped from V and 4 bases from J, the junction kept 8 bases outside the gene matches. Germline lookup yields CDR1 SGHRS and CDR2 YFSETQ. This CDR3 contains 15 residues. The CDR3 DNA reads TGCGCCAGCAGACAAGCGGGGCTGGGCACCGGGGAGCTGTTTTTT. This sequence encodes CASRQAGLGTGELFF.

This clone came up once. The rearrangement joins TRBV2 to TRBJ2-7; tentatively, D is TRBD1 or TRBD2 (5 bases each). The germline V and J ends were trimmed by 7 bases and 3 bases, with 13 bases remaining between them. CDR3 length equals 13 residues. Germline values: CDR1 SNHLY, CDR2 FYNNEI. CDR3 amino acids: CASTLGALYEQYF. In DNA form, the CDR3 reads TGTGCCAGCACCCTCGGGGCCCTCTACGAGCAGTACTTC.

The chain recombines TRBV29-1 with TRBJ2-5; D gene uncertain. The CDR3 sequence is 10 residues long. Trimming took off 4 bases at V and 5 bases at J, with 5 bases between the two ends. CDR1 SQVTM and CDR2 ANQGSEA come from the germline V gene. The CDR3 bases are TGCAGCGTTGCGATCGAGACCCAGTACTTC. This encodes CSVAIETQYF.

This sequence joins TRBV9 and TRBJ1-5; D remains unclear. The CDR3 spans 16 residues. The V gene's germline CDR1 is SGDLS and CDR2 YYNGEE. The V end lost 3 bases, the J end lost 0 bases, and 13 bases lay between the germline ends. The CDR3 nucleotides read TGTGCCAGCAGCGCGCGAACCAGGTATAGCAATCAGCCCCAGCATTTT. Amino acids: CASSARTRYSNQPQHF.

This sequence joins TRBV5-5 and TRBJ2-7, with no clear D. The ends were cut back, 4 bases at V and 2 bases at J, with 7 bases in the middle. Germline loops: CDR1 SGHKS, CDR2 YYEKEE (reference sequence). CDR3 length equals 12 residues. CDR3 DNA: TGTGCCAGCAGCCCCCCAACCTACGAGCAGTACTTC. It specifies CASSPPTYEQYF.

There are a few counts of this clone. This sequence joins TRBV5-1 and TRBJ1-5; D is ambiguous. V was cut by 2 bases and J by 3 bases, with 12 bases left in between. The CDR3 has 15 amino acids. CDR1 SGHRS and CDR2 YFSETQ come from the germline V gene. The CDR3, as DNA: TGCGCCAGCAGCTTAGGAGGTCCTGACAATCAGCCCCAGCATTTT. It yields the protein CASSLGGPDNQPQHF.

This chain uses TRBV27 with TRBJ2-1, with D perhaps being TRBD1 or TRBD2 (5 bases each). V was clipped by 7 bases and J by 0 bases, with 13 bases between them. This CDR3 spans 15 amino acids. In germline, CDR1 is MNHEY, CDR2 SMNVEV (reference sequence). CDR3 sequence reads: CASISGQGSYNEQFF. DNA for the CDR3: TGTGCCAGCATCAGCGGACAAGGCTCCTACAATGAGCAGTTCTTC.

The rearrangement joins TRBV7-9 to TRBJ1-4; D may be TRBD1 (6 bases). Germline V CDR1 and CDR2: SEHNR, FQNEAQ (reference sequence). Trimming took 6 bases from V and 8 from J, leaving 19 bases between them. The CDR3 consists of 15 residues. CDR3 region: CASSLSVQGDEKLFF. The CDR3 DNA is TGTGCCAGCAGTCTTAGTGTACAGGGCGACGAAAAACTGTTTTTT.

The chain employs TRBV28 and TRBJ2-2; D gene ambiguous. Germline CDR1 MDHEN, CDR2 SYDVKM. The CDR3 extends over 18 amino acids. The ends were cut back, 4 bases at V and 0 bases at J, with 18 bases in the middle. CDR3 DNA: TGTGCCAGCAGTTCGTTTTTCCTGAGCTTTGCGAACACCGGGGAGCTGTTTTTT. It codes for CASSSFFLSFANTGELFF.

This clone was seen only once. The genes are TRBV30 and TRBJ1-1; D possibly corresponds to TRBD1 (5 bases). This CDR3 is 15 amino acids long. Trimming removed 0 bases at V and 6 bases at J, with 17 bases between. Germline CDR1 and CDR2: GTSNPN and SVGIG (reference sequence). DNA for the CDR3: TGTGCCTGGAGTGTACCGGAAAGGGGCTCGCCTGAAGCTTTCTTT. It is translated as CAWSVPERGSPEAFF.

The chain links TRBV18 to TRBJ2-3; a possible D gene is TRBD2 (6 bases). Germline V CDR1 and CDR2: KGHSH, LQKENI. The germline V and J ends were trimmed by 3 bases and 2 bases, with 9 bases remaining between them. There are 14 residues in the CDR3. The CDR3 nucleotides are TGTGCCAGCTCACCTGGGACTTCCACAGATACGCAGTATTTT. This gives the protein CASSPGTSTDTQYF.

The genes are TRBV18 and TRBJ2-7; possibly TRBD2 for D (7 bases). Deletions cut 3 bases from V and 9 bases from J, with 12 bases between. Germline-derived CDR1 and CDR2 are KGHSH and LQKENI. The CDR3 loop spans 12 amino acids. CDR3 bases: TGTGCCAGCTCACCCCAGGGAGGGGGGCAGTACTTC. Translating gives CASSPQGGGQYF.

The CDR3 protein is CASSQDRVLYF. The CDR3 nucleotides are TGCGCCAGCAGCCAAGATCGGGTTTTGTACTTC. The chain has TRBV4-1 and TRBJ2-5; unclear D gene. Germline V gives CDR1 MGHRA, CDR2 YSYEKL. V was cut by 0 bases and J by 13 bases, with 9 bases left in between. This CDR3 is 11 amino acids long.

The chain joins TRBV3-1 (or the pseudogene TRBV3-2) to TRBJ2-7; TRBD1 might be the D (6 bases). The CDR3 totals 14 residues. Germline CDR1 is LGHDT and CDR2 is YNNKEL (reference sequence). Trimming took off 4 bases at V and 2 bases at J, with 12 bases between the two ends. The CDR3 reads CASSPTGYTYEQYF. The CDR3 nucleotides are TGTGCCAGCAGCCCGACAGGTTATACCTACGAGCAGTACTTC.

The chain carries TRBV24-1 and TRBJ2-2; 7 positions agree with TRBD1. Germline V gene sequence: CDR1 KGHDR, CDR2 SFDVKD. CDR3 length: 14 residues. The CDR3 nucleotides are TGTGCTACCCTCGGACAGGAGAACACCGGGGAGCTGTTTTTT. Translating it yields CATLGQENTGELFF.

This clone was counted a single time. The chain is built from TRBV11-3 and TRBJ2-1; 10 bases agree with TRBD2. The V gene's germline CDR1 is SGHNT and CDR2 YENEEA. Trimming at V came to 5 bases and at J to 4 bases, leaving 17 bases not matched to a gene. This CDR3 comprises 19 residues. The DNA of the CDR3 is TGTGCCAGCAGCCCCCGGGACGGGCTAGCGGGAGTGTCATACAATGAGCAGTTCTTC. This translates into CASSPRDGLAGVSYNEQFF.

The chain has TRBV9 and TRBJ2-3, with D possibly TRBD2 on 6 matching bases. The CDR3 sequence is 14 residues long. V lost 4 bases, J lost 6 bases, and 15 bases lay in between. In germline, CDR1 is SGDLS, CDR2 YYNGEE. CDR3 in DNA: TGTGCCAGCAGCTTCCCGGGACTCCCGGATACGCAGTATTTT. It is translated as CASSFPGLPDTQYF.

The CDR3 DNA reads as TGTGCCAGTAGTTCCCGGGGAAGATATGGCTACACCTTC. Translation gives CASSSRGRYGYTF. The chain carries TRBV19 and TRBJ1-2, with D uncertain. V lost 5 bases and J 5 bases, leaving 12 bases between the germline ends. CDR3 length: 13 residues. Germline loops: CDR1 LNHDA, CDR2 SQIVND (reference sequence).

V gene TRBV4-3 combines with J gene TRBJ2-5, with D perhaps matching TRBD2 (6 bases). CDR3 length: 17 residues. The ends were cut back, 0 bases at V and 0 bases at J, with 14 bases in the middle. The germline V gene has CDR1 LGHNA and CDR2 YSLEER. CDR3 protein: CASSQDRSGDDQETQYF. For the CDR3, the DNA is TGCGCCAGCAGCCAAGATCGATCGGGGGATGACCAAGAGACCCAGTACTTC.

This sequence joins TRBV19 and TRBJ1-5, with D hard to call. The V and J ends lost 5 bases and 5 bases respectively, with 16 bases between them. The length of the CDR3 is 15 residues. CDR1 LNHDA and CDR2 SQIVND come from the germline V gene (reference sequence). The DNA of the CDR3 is TGTGCCAGTAGTTTGGTGTTTGCGCTGGATCAGCCCCAGCATTTT. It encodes CASSLVFALDQPQHF.

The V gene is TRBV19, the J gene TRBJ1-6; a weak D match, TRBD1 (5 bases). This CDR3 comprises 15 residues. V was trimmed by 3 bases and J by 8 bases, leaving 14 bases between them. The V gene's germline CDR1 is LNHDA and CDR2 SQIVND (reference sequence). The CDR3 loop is CASSINAQADSPLHF. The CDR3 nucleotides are TGTGCCAGTAGTATTAATGCACAGGCTGATTCACCCCTCCACTTT.